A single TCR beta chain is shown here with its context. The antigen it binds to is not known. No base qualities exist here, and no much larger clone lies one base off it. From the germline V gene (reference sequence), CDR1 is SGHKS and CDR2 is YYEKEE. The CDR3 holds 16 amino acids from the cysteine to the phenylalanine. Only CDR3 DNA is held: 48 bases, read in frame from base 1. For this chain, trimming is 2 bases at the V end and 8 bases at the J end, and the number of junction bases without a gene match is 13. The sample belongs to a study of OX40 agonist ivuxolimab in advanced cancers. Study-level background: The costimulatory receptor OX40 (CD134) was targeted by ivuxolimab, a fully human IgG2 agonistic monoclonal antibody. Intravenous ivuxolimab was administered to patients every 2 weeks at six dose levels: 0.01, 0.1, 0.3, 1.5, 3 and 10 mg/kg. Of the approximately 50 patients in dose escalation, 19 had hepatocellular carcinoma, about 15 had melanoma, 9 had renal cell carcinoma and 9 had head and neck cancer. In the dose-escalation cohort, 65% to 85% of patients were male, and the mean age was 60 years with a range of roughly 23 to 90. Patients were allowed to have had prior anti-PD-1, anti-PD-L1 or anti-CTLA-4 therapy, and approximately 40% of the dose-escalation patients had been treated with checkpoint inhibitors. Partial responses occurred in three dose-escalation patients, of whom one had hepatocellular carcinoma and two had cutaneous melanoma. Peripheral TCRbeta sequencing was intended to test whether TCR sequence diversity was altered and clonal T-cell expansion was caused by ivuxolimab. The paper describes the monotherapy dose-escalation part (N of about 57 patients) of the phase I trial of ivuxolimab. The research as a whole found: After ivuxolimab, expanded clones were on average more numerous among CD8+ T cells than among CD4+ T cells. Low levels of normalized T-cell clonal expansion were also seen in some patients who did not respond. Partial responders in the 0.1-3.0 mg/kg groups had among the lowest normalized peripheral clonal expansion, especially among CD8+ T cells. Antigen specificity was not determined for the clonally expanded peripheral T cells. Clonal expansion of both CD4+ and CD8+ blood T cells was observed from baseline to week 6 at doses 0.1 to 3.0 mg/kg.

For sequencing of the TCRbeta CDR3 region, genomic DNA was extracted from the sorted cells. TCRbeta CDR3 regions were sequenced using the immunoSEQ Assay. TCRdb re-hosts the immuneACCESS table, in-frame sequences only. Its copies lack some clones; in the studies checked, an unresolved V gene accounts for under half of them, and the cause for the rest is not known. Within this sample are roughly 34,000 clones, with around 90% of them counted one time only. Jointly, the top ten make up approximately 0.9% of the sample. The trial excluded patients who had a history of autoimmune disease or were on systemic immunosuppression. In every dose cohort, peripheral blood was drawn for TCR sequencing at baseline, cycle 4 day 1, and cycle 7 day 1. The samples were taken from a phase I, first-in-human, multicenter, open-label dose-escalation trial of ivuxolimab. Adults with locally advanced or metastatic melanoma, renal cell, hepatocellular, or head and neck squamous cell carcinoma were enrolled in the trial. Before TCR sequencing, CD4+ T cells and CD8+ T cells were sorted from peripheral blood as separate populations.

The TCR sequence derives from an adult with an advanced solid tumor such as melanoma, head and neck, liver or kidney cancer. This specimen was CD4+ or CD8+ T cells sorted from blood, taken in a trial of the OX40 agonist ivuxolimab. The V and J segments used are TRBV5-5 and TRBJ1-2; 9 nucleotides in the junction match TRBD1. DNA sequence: TGTGCCAGCAGCTTTGAGTTTACCGGGACAGGGCAAGGCTACACCTTC. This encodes CASSFEFTGTGQGYTF.